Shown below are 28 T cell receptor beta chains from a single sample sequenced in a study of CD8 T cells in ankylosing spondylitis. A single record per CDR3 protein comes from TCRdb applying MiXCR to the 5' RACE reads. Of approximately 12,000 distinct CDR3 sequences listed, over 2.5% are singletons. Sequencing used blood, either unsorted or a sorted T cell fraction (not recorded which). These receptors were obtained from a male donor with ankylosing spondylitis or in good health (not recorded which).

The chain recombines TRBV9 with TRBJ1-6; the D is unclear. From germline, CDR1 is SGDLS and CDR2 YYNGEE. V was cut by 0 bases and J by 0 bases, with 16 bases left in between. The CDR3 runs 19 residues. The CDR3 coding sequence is TGTGCCAGCAGCGTAGCCCCCCACACGCCCAGCTCCTATAATTCACCCCTCCACTTT. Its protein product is CASSVAPHTPSSYNSPLHF.

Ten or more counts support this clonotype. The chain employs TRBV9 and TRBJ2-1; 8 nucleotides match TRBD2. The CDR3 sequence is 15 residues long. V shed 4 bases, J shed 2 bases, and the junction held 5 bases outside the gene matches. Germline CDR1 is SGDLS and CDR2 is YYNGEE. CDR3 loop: CASSPRGEPYNEQFF. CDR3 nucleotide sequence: TGTGCCAGCAGCCCGCGGGGGGAACCCTACAATGAGCAGTTCTTC. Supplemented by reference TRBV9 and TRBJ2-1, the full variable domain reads DSGVTQTPKHLITATGQRVTLRCSPRSGDLSVYWYQQSLDQGLQFLIQYYNGEERAKGNILERFSAQQFPDLHSELNLSSLELGDSALYFCASSPRGEPYNEQFFGPGTRLTVL.

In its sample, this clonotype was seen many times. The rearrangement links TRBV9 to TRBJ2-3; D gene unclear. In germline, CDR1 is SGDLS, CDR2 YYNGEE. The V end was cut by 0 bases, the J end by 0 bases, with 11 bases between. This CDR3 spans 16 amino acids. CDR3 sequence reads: CASSVGPSSSTDTQYF. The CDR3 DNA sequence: TGTGCCAGCAGCGTAGGTCCTAGTTCTAGCACAGATACGCAGTATTTT.

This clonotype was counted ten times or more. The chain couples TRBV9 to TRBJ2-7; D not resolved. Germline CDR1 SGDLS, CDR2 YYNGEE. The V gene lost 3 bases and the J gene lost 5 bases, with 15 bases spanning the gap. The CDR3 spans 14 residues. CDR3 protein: CASSAGGSRNEQYF. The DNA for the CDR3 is TGTGCCAGCAGCGCTGGTGGCTCTCGGAACGAGCAGTACTTC.

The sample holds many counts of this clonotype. This chain's CDR3 is CASSVDFGSKTQYF. The CDR3 nucleotides are TGTGCCAGCAGCGTAGATTTCGGGAGCAAGACCCAGTACTTC. The V and J genes are TRBV9 and TRBJ2-5; a possible D gene is TRBD2 (6 bases). The CDR3 spans 14 residues. Germline V gene lookup returns CDR1 SGDLS and CDR2 YYNGEE. V was trimmed by 0 bases and J by 6 bases, leaving 12 bases between them.

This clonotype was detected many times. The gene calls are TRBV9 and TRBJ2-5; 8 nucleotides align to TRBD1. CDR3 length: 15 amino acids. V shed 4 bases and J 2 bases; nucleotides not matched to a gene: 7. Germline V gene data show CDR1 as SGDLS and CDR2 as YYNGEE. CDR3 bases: TGTGCCAGCAGCAACAGGGGGTCATATCAAGAGACCCAGTACTTC. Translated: CASSNRGSYQETQYF. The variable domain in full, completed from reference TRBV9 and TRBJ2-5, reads DSGVTQTPKHLITATGQRVTLRCSPRSGDLSVYWYQQSLDQGLQFLIQYYNGEERAKGNILERFSAQQFPDLHSELNLSSLELGDSALYFCASSNRGSYQETQYFGPGTRLLVL.

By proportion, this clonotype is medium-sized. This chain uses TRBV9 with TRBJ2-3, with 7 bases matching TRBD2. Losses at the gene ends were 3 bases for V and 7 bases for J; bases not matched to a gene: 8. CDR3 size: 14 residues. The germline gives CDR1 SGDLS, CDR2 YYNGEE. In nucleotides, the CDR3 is TGTGCCAGCAGCGAGCGGGGTCAGGGTCATACGCAGTATTTT. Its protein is CASSERGQGHTQYF.

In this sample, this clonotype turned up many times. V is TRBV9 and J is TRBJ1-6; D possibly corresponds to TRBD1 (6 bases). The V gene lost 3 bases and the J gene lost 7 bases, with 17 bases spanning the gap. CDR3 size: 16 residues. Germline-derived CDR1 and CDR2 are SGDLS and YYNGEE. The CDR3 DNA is TGTGCCAGCAGCGCCACATCGGGGACAACAAATTCACCCCTCCACTTT. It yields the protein CASSATSGTTNSPLHF.

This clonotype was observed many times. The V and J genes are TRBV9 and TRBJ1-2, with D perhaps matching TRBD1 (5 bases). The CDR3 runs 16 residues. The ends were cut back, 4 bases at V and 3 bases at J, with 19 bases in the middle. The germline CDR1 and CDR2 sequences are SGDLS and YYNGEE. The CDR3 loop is CASSSPMTVGDYGYTF. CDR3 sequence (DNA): TGTGCCAGCAGCTCACCCATGACAGTTGGTGACTATGGCTACACCTTC.

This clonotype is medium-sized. CDR3 region: CASSGPTGLHGYTF. Here the CDR3 DNA reads TGTGCCAGCAGCGGGCCGACAGGGCTTCATGGCTACACCTTC. The gene calls are TRBV9 and TRBJ1-2, with 7 bases lining up with TRBD1. The V gene's germline CDR1 is SGDLS and CDR2 YYNGEE. The CDR3 runs to 14 residues. The V gene end was trimmed by 3 bases and the J gene end by 6 bases; junction bases not matched to a gene: 8.

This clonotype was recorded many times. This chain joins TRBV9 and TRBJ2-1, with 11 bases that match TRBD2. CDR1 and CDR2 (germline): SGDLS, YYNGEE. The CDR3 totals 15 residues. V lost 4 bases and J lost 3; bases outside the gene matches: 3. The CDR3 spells CASSISGGDYNEQFF. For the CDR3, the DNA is TGTGCCAGCAGCATTAGCGGGGGGGACTACAATGAGCAGTTCTTC.

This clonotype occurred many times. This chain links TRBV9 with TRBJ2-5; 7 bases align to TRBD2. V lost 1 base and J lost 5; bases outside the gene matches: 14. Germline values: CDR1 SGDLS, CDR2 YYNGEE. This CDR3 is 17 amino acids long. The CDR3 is CASSVLGGTSGEETQYF. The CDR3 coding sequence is TGTGCCAGCAGCGTACTTGGAGGGACCAGCGGGGAGGAGACCCAGTACTTC.

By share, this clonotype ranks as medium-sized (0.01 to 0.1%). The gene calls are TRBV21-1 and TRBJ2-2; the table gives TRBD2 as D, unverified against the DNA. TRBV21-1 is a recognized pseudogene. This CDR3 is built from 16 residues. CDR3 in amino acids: CASSRRGAITAGELFF. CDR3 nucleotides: TGTGCCAGCAGCCGGCGAGGGGCCATAACGGCCGGGGAGCTGTTTTTT.

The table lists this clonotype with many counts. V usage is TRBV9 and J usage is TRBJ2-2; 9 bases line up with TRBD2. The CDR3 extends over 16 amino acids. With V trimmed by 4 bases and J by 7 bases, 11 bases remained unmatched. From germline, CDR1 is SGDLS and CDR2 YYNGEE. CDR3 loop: CASSPEVAGGYGELFF. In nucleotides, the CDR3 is TGTGCCAGCAGCCCAGAGGTCGCGGGAGGGTACGGGGAGCTGTTTTTT.

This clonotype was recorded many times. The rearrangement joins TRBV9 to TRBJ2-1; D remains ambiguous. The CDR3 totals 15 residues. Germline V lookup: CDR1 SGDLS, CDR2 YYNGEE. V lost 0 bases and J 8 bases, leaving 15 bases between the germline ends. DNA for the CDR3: TGTGCCAGCAGCGTAGAACCTAGTAGTCGGGATGAGCAGTTCTTC. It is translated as CASSVEPSSRDEQFF. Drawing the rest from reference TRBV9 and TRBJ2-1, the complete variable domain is DSGVTQTPKHLITATGQRVTLRCSPRSGDLSVYWYQQSLDQGLQFLIQYYNGEERAKGNILERFSAQQFPDLHSELNLSSLELGDSALYFCASSVEPSSRDEQFFGPGTRLTVL.

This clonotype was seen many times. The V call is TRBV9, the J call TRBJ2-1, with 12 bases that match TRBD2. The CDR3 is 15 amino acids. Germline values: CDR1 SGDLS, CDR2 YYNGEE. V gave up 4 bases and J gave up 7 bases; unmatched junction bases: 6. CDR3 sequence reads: CASSTTGTSGNEQFF. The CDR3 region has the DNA TGTGCCAGCAGCACGACCGGGACTAGCGGGAATGAGCAGTTCTTC. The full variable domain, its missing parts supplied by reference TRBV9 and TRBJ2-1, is DSGVTQTPKHLITATGQRVTLRCSPRSGDLSVYWYQQSLDQGLQFLIQYYNGEERAKGNILERFSAQQFPDLHSELNLSSLELGDSALYFCASSTTGTSGNEQFFGPGTRLTVL.

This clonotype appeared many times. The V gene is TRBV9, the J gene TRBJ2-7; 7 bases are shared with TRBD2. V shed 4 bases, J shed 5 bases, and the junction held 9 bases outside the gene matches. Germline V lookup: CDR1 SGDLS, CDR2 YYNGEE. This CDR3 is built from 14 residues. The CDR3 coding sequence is TGTGCCAGCAGCATGGGACCGGGAGGCGACGAGCAGTACTTC. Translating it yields CASSMGPGGDEQYF.

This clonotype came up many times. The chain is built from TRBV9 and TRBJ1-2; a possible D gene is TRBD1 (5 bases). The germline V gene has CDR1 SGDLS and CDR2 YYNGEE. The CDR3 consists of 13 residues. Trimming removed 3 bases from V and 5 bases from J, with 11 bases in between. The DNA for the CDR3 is TGTGCCAGCAGCGCCCAGCGGGGGTATGGCTACACCTTC. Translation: CASSAQRGYGYTF.

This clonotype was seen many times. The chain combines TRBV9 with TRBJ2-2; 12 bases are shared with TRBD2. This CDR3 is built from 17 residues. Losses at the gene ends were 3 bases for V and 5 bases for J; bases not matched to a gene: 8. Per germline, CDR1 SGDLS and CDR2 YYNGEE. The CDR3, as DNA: TGTGCCAGCAGCGGGGGACTAGCGGGCGCTCTAACCGGGGAGCTGTTTTTT. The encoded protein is CASSGGLAGALTGELFF.

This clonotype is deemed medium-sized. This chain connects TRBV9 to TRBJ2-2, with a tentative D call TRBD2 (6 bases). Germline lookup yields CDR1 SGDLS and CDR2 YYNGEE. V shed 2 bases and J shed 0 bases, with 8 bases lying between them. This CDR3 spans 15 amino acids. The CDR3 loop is CASSVGGANTGELFF. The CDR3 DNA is TGTGCCAGCAGCGTTGGCGGGGCGAACACCGGGGAGCTGTTTTTT. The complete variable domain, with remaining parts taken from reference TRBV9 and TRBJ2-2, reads DSGVTQTPKHLITATGQRVTLRCSPRSGDLSVYWYQQSLDQGLQFLIQYYNGEERAKGNILERFSAQQFPDLHSELNLSSLELGDSALYFCASSVGGANTGELFFGEGSRLTVL.

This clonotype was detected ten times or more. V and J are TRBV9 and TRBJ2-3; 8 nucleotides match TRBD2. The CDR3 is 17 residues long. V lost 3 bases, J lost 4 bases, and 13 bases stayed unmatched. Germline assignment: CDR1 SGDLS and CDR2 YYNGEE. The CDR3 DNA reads TGTGCCAGCAGCGGAACCCCGGGACTAGGGGGGGCAGATACGCAGTATTTT. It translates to CASSGTPGLGGADTQYF.

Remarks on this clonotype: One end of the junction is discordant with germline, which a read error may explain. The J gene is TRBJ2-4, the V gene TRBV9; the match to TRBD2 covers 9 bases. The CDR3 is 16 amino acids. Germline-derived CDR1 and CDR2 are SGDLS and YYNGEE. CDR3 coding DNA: TGTGCCATCAGCGTAGAGGGCGGGAGGGCCGAAAACATTCAGTACTTC. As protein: CAISVEGGRAENIQYF. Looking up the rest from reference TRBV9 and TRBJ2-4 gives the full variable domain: DSGVTQTPKHLITATGQRVTLRCSPRSGDLSVYWYQQSLDQGLQFLIQYYNGEERAKGNILERFSAQQFPDLHSELNLSSLELGDSALYFCAISVEGGRAENIQYFGAGTRLSVL.

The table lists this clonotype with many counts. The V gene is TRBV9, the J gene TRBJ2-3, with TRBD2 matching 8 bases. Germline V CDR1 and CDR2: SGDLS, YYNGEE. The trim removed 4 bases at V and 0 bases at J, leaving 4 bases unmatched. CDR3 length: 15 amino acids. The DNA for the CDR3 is TGTGCCAGCAGCAGGAGCGGGGGAAGCACAGATACGCAGTATTTT. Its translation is CASSRSGGSTDTQYF.

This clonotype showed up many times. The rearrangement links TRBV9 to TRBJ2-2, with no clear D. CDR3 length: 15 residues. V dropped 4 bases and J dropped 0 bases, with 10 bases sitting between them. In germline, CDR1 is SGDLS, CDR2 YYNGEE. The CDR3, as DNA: TGTGCCAGCAGCTTTACTGGTTCGAACACCGGGGAGCTGTTTTTT. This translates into CASSFTGSNTGELFF.

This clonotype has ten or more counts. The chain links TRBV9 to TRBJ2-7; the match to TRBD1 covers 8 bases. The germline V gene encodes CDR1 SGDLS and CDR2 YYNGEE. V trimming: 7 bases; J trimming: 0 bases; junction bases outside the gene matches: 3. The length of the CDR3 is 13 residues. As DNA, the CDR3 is TGTGCCAGCCAAGGACAGGGCTCCTACGAGCAGTACTTC. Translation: CASQGQGSYEQYF.

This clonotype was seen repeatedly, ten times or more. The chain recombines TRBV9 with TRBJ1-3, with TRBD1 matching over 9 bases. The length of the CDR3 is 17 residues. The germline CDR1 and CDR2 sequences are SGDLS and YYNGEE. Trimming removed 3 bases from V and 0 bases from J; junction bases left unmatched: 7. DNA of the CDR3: TGTGCCAGCAGCGATGGGACAGGGAGGTTCTCTGGAAACACCATATATTTT. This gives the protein CASSDGTGRFSGNTIYF.

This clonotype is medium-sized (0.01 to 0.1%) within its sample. In DNA, the CDR3 is TGTGCCAGCAGCGTAGCTCGTGGGCACAATGAGCAGTTCTTC. It specifies CASSVARGHNEQFF. The rearrangement links TRBV9 to TRBJ2-1; D unclear. The CDR3 totals 14 residues. V lost 0 bases, J lost 5 bases, and 9 bases lay in between. Germline CDR1 SGDLS, CDR2 YYNGEE.

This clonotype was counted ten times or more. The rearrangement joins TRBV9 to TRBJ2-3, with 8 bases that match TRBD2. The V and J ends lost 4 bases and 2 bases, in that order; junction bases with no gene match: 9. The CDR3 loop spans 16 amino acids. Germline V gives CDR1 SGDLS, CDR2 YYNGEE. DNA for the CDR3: TGTGCCAGCAGCTTTTTTAGCGGGGTCTACACAGATACGCAGTATTTT. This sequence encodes CASSFFSGVYTDTQYF. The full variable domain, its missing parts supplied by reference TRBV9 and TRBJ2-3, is DSGVTQTPKHLITATGQRVTLRCSPRSGDLSVYWYQQSLDQGLQFLIQYYNGEERAKGNILERFSAQQFPDLHSELNLSSLELGDSALYFCASSFFSGVYTDTQYFGPGTRLTVL.